The text below deals with one T cell receptor beta chain. Its antigen is still unknown. Per-base quality was not reported, and no clone a single base away is much larger than it. After about 10 days of culture, CD4+ T cells were isolated with the EasySep CD4+ T cell isolation kit. Convalescent patients had PCR-confirmed SARS-CoV-2 infection between March and December 2020, before Alpha, Beta and Delta variants emerged in the United States. Each participant got two doses of an mRNA SARS-CoV-2 vaccine, either BNT162b2 or mRNA-1273. On days 3 and 7, half of the culture medium was replaced with fresh IL-2-containing medium. Unless noted otherwise, every peptide stimulation condition was grown in triplicate wells. Using Ficoll-Paque Plus gradient centrifugation, PBMC were separated from whole blood and then either used fresh or cryopreserved at -140C. The QIAamp micro DNA kit was used to extract genomic DNA from the cultured CD4+ T cells.

To prepare the library, the immunoSEQ multiplex PCR assay was applied. TCR beta CDR3 sequencing was performed on DNA from the cultured, isolated CD4+ T cells. The authors' pipeline ran thus. Non-productive TCR sequences were removed, reads were trimmed to the CDR3 region, and CDR3s of at least 7 amino acids were retained. Antigen-specific clonotypes were identified using the MANAFEST web app by comparison of expansion in peptide wells against reference cultures. Positive clones required FDR<0.05 expansion versus reference and all other wells, odds ratio above 5, and frequency above 0.1% in two replicate wells. A clonotype was called cross-reactive if it was significantly expanded both in SARS-CoV-2 spike wells and in at least one common cold coronavirus spike condition. CDR3 similarity was assessed by Levenshtein distance with the stringdist R package, and unrooted trees were built with ape in R 3.6.1. TCRdb obtained this table from immuneACCESS and retained in-frame rearrangements with V and J assigned. These tables miss some clones; where compared with another copy, unresolved V genes account for less than half of the shortfall, and the remainder is unexplained. V and J calls and clone size follow that table, whereas D and trimming were derived from the DNA. The sample records roughly 51,000 clones, around 80% of which are singletons. Under 5.5% of the sample is in the top ten clones.

The junction shows trimming of 1 base on V and 3 bases on J, plus 12 bases between the germline ends. Taken from the germline V gene, the CDR1 and CDR2 loops are SGHNT and YENEEA. The CDR3 numbers 15 residues from cysteine through phenylalanine. The read is trimmed to its CDR3 DNA, 45 bases read in frame from base 1. The source of the sample is a study of vaccination effects on CD4 cells after COVID-19 (dated by TCRdb to 2022 to 2024). In terms of the full investigation: To identify antigen-specific CD4+ T cell clonotypes by their expansion, the ViraFEST assay first stimulated PBMC with viral peptide pools and then applied TCR sequencing. Across the study, the median time from the second dose to post-vaccine sampling was 72 days (range 14 to 241). The Oncomine TCR Beta short-read assay on an Illumina iSeq 100 was used to sequence cultures from other donors in the study. Two million PBMC per well were cultured with roughly 10 ug/ml peptides in IMDM containing approximately 4.5% human AB serum, roughly 10 IU/ml IL-2 and gentamicin. A total of 10 COVID-19 convalescent patients and a handful of SARS-CoV-2-naive healthy vaccine recipients were included in the full study. The study compared SARS-CoV-2 spike-specific CD4+ TCR repertoires before and after mRNA vaccination in COVID-19 convalescent patients and infection-naive vaccine recipients. Three convalescent patients were sampled early (day +14) and late (day +241, +227, +161 respectively) after vaccination.

Study-wide conclusions, independent of this receptor: Clones induced by infection and clones induced by vaccination both contracted markedly at late timepoints after vaccination, which fits with T cell responses waning over time. Limitations of the study were the small number of convalescent patients and the absence of early post-infection timepoints. In convalescent patients, the post-vaccine spike-reactive repertoire consisted mainly of new vaccine-induced clones, largely distinct from infection-induced clones.

The chain employs TRBV11-3 and TRBJ1-2; the D gene assignment is ambiguous. The sequence was obtained from a human donor who had a prior SARS-CoV-2 infection. This specimen consisted of CD4+ T cells from PBMCs cultured without peptide, obtained after COVID-19 vaccination. CDR3 reads: CASSLGAGGYYGYTF. The sequence in DNA is TGTGCCAGCAGCTTAGGAGCAGGAGGGTACTATGGCTACACCTTC.